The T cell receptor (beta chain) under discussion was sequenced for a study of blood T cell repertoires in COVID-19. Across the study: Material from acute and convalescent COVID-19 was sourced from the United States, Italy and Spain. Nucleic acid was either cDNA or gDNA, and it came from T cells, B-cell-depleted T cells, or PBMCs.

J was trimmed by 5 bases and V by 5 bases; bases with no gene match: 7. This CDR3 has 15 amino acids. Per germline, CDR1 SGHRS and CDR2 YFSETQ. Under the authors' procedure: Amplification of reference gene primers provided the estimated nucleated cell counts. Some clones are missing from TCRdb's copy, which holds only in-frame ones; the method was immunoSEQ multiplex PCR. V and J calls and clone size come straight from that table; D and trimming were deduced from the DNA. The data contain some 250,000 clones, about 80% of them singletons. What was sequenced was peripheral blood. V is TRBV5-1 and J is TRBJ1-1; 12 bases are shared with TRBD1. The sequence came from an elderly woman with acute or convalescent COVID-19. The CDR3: CASRTGTGGVTEAFF. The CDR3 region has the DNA TGCGCCAGCAGGACCGGGACAGGGGGCGTTACTGAAGCTTTCTTT.